Here is one TCR beta chain with its context. The second PCR ran roughly 7 to 12 cycles with a sample-barcoded 5' primer and J-beta primers. TCRdb analysed the 5' RACE reads with MiXCR anew, one entry per CDR3 protein. Among over 450,000 distinct CDR3 sequences listed, under 30% were seen once. The data are from a study of blood T cells in healthy people across ages. The germline V and J ends were trimmed by 6 bases and 2 bases, with 9 bases remaining between them. Germline-derived CDR1 and CDR2 are SGDLS and YYNGEE. This CDR3 contains 14 residues. Isolation recovered at least 6.5 million PBMCs from every sample. These data also featured in a second study, about T cells of mothers and their children. That source adds: Some 3 million TCR beta reads per child versus over 9 million per mother.

The source material was blood. The source is a boy aged 5-17 years in good health. The rearrangement links TRBV9 to TRBJ2-6; maybe TRBD1 (6 bases). CDR3 in amino acids: CASTRTAGANVLTF. CDR3 DNA: TGTGCCAGCACCCGGACAGCTGGGGCCAACGTCCTGACTTTC.